Shown below are 10 T cell receptor beta chains from a single sample sequenced in a study of cytotoxic CD8 clonotypes in ibrutinib-treated CLL. TCRdb keeps only in-frame clones here, not all; method: immunoSEQ multiplex PCR. The table has over 140,000 clones, around 82% seen once. The sample was PBMCs, taken after 36 months of ibrutinib treatment. The receptors were gathered from a human donor with chronic lymphocytic leukemia.

The rearrangement joins TRBV7-5 to TRBJ2-7; the D call TRBD2 from the table was never checked on the DNA. TRBV7-5 is given as a pseudogene. CDR3 length: 14 residues. CDR3 residues: CARSQPGLAGEQYF. The CDR3 DNA reads TGTGCCAGAAGCCAACCGGGACTGGCGGGAGAGCAGTACTTC.

This clone was counted between two and nine times. The chain carries TRBV2 and TRBJ2-7, with D perhaps matching TRBD1 or TRBD2 (5 bases each). Germline values: CDR1 SNHLY, CDR2 FYNNEI. The CDR3 has 13 amino acids. V dropped 5 bases and J dropped 3 bases, with 11 bases sitting between them. In DNA, the CDR3 is TGTGCCAGCAGTCGGGACCAATTCTACGAGCAGTACTTC. Translated: CASSRDQFYEQYF.

The CDR3 loop reads CASSDGGGSYNEQFF. CDR3 nucleotide sequence: TGCGCCAGCAGTGATGGCGGGGGCTCCTACAATGAGCAGTTCTTC. J is TRBJ2-1 and V is TRBV10-1; 7 bases align to TRBD2. The CDR3 is made up of 15 amino acids. Looked up from germline, CDR1 is WNHNN and CDR2 is SYGVQD (reference sequence). The V gene end was trimmed by 3 bases and the J gene end by 0 bases; junction bases not matched to a gene: 2.

The J gene is TRBJ2-3, the V gene TRBV7-8, with 9 bases matching TRBD2. With V trimmed by 6 bases and J by 14 bases, 9 bases remained unmatched. CDR1 SGHVS and CDR2 FQNEAQ come from the germline V gene. The CDR3 is 12 residues long. CDR3: CASSPLAGTLYF. CDR3 in DNA: TGTGCCAGCAGTCCCCTAGCGGGAACCCTGTATTTT.

V gene TRBV5-1 combines with J gene TRBJ2-7, with D possibly matching TRBD2 (6 bases). V lost 4 bases to trimming and J lost 1 base, with 21 bases between them. The CDR3 covers 17 residues. Per germline, CDR1 SGHRS and CDR2 YFSETQ. The CDR3 sequence is CASSGGRLAVQSYEQYF. The CDR3 DNA reads TGCGCCAGCAGCGGGGGGAGGTTGGCAGTACAATCCTACGAGCAGTACTTC.

The CDR3 bases are TGTGCCAGCAGTGTGCGTGTGGGGCAGTTCTTC. Amino acid sequence: CASSVRVGQFF. V gene TRBV27 combines with J gene TRBJ2-1; the D is unclear. Germline CDR1 MNHEY, CDR2 SMNVEV (reference sequence). Trimming took 5 bases from V and 12 from J, leaving 11 bases between them. This CDR3 has 11 amino acids.

V and J are TRBV7-9 and TRBJ2-7; 13 bases are shared with TRBD2. The trim removed 5 bases at V and 6 bases at J, leaving 10 bases unmatched. CDR3 length equals 16 residues. Germline-derived CDR1 and CDR2 are SEHNR and FQNEAQ (reference sequence). As DNA, the CDR3 is TGTGCCAGCAGCCTTACGGGGACTAGCGGGACGCGCGAGCAGTACTTC. It is translated as CASSLTGTSGTREQYF.

The V gene is TRBV6-6, the J gene TRBJ2-7; TRBD1 aligns across 7 bases. V lost 11 bases and J lost 8; bases outside the gene matches: 15. The CDR3 loop spans 13 amino acids. Per the germline V gene, CDR1 is MNHNY and CDR2 is SVGAGI (reference sequence). CDR3 sequence (DNA): TGTGCCGCACAGTTAAGGCAGGGGGAGAAGCAGTACTTC. Translation gives CAAQLRQGEKQYF.

The chain links TRBV4-2 to TRBJ1-5; D is perhaps TRBD1 (6 bases). This CDR3 spans 12 amino acids. Germline V lookup: CDR1 LGHNA, CDR2 YNFKEQ. V was cut by 1 base and J by 10 bases, with 8 bases left in between. CDR3 region: CASSQGGGPQHF. The DNA of the CDR3 is TGTGCCAGCAGCCAAGGAGGGGGTCCCCAGCATTTT.

This chain uses TRBV28 with TRBJ2-3; TRBD1 matches at 9 bases. This CDR3 comprises 16 residues. Losses at the gene ends were 6 bases for V and 2 bases for J; bases not matched to a gene: 9. CDR1 is MDHEN, CDR2 SYDVKM, per germline. DNA of the CDR3: TGTGCCAGCAGCCTCAACGGACAGGGGTCCACAGATACGCAGTATTTT. Encoded protein: CASSLNGQGSTDTQYF.